The subject of this entry is one T cell receptor (beta chain). This record belongs to a study of CD8+CD57+ T cells in acquired aplastic anemia. Patients selected for sequencing had displayed CD8+CD57+ cell expansion by flow cytometry. The CDR3 is 13 amino acids. V was clipped by 9 bases and J by 3 bases, with 15 bases between them. CDR1 LNHDA and CDR2 SQIVND come from the germline V gene (reference sequence). Genomic DNA provided the template from which TCR beta VDJ and CDR3 profiles were obtained. TCRdb re-analysed the reads in MiXCR, keeping a single row per CDR3 protein. Of about 120,000 distinct CDR3 sequences listed, 50% to 60% are singletons.

V and J are TRBV19 and TRBJ2-7; D gene ambiguous. The sample was sorted CD4+, CD8+, or CD8+CD57+ T cells (not recorded which) from PBMCs. This clonotype originated in a human donor with aplastic anemia. CDR3 sequence (DNA): TGTGCCAGCGGGTTGGCTCGCGGCTACGAGCAGTACTTC. Its protein is CASGLARGYEQYF. Using reference TRBV19 and TRBJ2-7 for the parts outside the CDR3, the full variable domain is DGGITQSPKYLFRKEGQNVTLSCEQNLNHDAMYWYRQDPGQGLRLIYYSQIVNDFQKGDIAEGYSVSREKKESFPLTVTSAQKNPTAFYLCASGLARGYEQYFGPGTRLTVT.